The clone carrying this T cell receptor beta chain was seen a single time. The sample's treatment: oral pan-JAK inhibitor, 5-10 mg twice daily. RNA, once extracted, was reverse transcribed into cDNA for use as the sequencing template. Repertoires were generated with immunoSEQ multiplex PCR, while TCRdb's copy carries only in-frame clones and drops some. The table has hundreds of thousands of clones, about 62% seen once. This record comes from a study of CD8+ T cells in alopecia areata. This sequence was found in a human donor with alopecia areata. The material sequenced was CD4+ T cells sorted from blood, taken at week 24, from a patient treated with tofacitinib.

In DNA form, the CDR3 reads TGTGCCTGGAGTGGGGAGTTTGATCAGCCCCAGCATTTT. Its protein product is CAWSGEFDQPQHF. The genes are TRBV30 and TRBJ1-5; no reliable D call. Trimming cost V 1 base and J 5 bases, with 9 bases left between them. The CDR3 has 13 amino acids. In germline, CDR1 is GTSNPN, CDR2 SVGIG (reference sequence).